These 10 T cell receptor beta chains originate from one sample sequenced in a study of T cells in Graves' hyperthyroidism and ophthalmopathy. Researchers amplified the TCR beta CDR3 regions from RNA transcripts. During a first-round RT-PCR of the TCR CDR3, the HTBI primer set was used. Using its own MiXCR run on the multiplex PCR reads, TCRdb lists one record per CDR3 protein. In the table there are around 690,000 distinct CDR3 sequences, about 18% of which are singletons. Sequences were obtained from blood. Source of these receptors: a man aged 45-60 years with Graves' hyperthyroidism.

A few counts support this clonotype. The gene calls are TRBV6-5 and TRBJ2-2, with 14 bases that match TRBD2. The junction had 7 bases not matched to a gene; V was cut back by 0 bases and J by 4 bases. CDR1 is MNHEY and CDR2 is SVGAGI in the germline V gene. The CDR3 spans 19 residues. The CDR3 sequence: CASSYSVSGLAGVTGELFF. The CDR3 DNA reads TGTGCCAGCAGTTACTCAGTCTCGGGACTAGCGGGAGTCACCGGGGAGCTGTTTTTT.

This clonotype has at least ten counts. V gene TRBV27 combines with J gene TRBJ2-1, with 9 bases matching TRBD2. The J segment lost 6 bases and the V segment lost 6 bases, leaving 9 bases of the junction unmatched. This CDR3 contains 15 residues. Germline V gives CDR1 MNHEY, CDR2 SMNVEV (reference sequence). Here the CDR3 DNA reads TGTGCCAGCAGGAATCGCGGGAGGGCCTTCAATGAGCAGTTCTTC. Translating gives CASRNRGRAFNEQFF.

This chain's CDR3 is CASIGDWGYEQYF. In DNA form, the CDR3 reads TGTGCCAGCATTGGGGACTGGGGATACGAGCAGTACTTC. This rearrangement joins TRBV7-9 to TRBJ2-7, with TRBD2 as a possible D gene (6 bases). Germline assignment: CDR1 SEHNR and CDR2 FQNEAQ (reference sequence). The V end was cut by 7 bases, the J end by 4 bases, with 14 bases between. The CDR3 loop spans 13 amino acids.

As regards this clonotype: This may come from a read error, since a much larger clone is one base off. J is TRBJ2-1 and V is TRBV10-3; D might be TRBD1 or TRBD2, each matching 5 bases. V lost 3 bases to trimming and J lost 9 bases, with 24 bases between them. Looked up from germline, CDR1 is ENHRY and CDR2 is SYGVKD. CDR3 length: 17 residues. Written as DNA, the CDR3 is TGTGCCATCAGTGACCGAATCGGGGCCGATAAAGGAAGTGAGCAGTTCTTC. Encoded protein: CAISDRIGADKGSEQFF.

In this sample, this clonotype turned up many times. This chain links TRBV2 with TRBJ2-7; TRBD2 aligns across 9 bases. CDR3 size: 16 residues. Losses at the gene ends were 1 base for V and 4 bases for J; bases not matched to a gene: 8. Germline V gene data show CDR1 as SNHLY and CDR2 as FYNNEI. As DNA, the CDR3 is TGTGCCAGCAGTGAAGATTGGGCTAGCGGGATATACGAGCAGTACTTC. It is translated as CASSEDWASGIYEQYF.

This clonotype was counted a few times. This chain connects TRBV20-1 to TRBJ2-7; TRBD2 matches at 10 bases. This CDR3 has 15 residues. The ends lost 3 bases at V and 1 base at J; junction bases unmatched: 6. Germline CDR1 DFQATT, CDR2 SNEGSKA (reference sequence). The chain's CDR3 is CSASQGLAISYEQYF. CDR3 coding DNA: TGCAGTGCTAGTCAGGGACTAGCGATATCCTACGAGCAGTACTTC.

The chain recombines TRBV5-1 with TRBJ2-7; 7 bases are a match to TRBD2. Germline values: CDR1 SGHRS, CDR2 YFSETQ. The CDR3 loop spans 13 amino acids. V lost 4 bases to trimming and J lost 2 bases; unmatched junction nucleotides: 3. The CDR3 nucleotides are TGCGCCAGCAGCCCCACTAGCGCCTACGAGCAGTACTTC. Translated: CASSPTSAYEQYF.

This clonotype was seen more than once but under ten times. The chain employs TRBV30 and TRBJ1-1; D remains ambiguous. V lost 0 bases and J lost 1, with 9 bases in between. CDR3 size: 14 residues. In germline, CDR1 is GTSNPN, CDR2 SVGIG (reference sequence). This CDR3 reads CAWSVIGKNTEAFF. The CDR3 bases are TGTGCCTGGAGTGTGATAGGGAAGAACACTGAAGCTTTCTTT.

The table lists this clonotype with a few counts. V is TRBV18 and J is TRBJ1-5; D ambiguous. V lost 6 bases and J 0 bases, leaving 12 bases between the germline ends. The CDR3 runs 15 residues. CDR1 and CDR2 from the germline V gene are KGHSH and LQKENI. The CDR3 here is CASSANSYSNQPQHF. The DNA of the CDR3 is TGTGCCAGCTCCGCAAACAGTTATAGCAATCAGCCCCAGCATTTT.

The sample holds a few counts of this clonotype. At one end the junction does not follow the germline gene, possibly because of a read error. The chain carries TRBV5-1 and TRBJ2-2, with D possibly matching TRBD2 (6 bases). The V gene's germline CDR1 is SGHRS and CDR2 YFSETQ. The CDR3 runs 15 residues. CDR3 residues: CASRPGGIDTGELSF. The CDR3 DNA is TGCGCCAGCAGACCCGGCGGGATCGACACCGGGGAGCTGTCTTTT.